The entry below gives a single T cell receptor beta chain sequence along with its context. In the authors' methods: Amplification with reference gene primers provided the estimates of nucleated cell counts. Produced via immunoSEQ multiplex PCR; TCRdb's table is partial and in-frame only. The D gene and trimming were derived from the DNA, and the V and J assignments and clone size from that table. The sample carries 200,000 to 250,000 clones, 83% recorded once. This sample was included in a study of blood T cell repertoires in COVID-19. On the study more broadly: From the United States, Italy and Spain came samples of acute and convalescent COVID-19. T cells, B-cell-depleted T cells, or PBMCs provided the cDNA or gDNA that served as material.

Germline V gives CDR1 SGHRS, CDR2 YFSETQ. Germline trimming cut 0 bases from V and 2 bases from J; bases unmatched to any gene: 7. CDR3 length equals 16 residues. Material: peripheral blood. The chain has TRBV5-1 and TRBJ1-1; 7 bases are shared with TRBD1. The sequence was collected from a woman aged 50 to 60 with acute or convalescent COVID-19. This CDR3 is CASSLGGTDTNTEAFF. CDR3 in DNA: TGCGCCAGCAGCTTGGGAGGGACAGATACTAACACTGAAGCTTTCTTT.